The 26 T cell receptor beta chains presented below share a single source sample, sequenced in a study of T cells in localized non-small cell lung cancer. Produced via immunoSEQ multiplex PCR; TCRdb's table is partial and in-frame only. The data contain tens of thousands of clones, 85% to 90% of them seen just once; the ten biggest clones take up approximately 3.8%. The sample in question was peripheral blood, obtained before any cancer treatment. These receptors all stem from a male donor older than 55 with stage III lung adenocarcinoma.

The CDR3 nucleotides read TGCGCCAGCAGCTTGTTTGGCGGGGATCAAGAGACCCAGTACTTC. This translates into CASSLFGGDQETQYF. The chain has TRBV5-1 and TRBJ2-5; tentative D call: TRBD2 (6 bases). Between the trimmed V and J ends, which lost 1 base and 2 bases, there was a span of 12 bases. The CDR3 sequence is 15 residues long. The V gene's germline CDR1 is SGHRS and CDR2 YFSETQ.

This chain links TRBV6-5 with TRBJ2-5; 13 bases are shared with TRBD2. This CDR3 is built from 16 residues. CDR1 MNHEY and CDR2 SVGAGI come from the germline V gene. Trimming at V came to 2 bases and at J to 3 bases, leaving 3 bases not matched to a gene. The DNA of the CDR3 is TGTGCCAGCAGTTACGCCGGGACTAGCGGGAAAGAGACCCAGTACTTC. Its protein product is CASSYAGTSGKETQYF.

The chain recombines TRBV5-6 with TRBJ1-2; a possible D gene is TRBD1 (6 bases). This CDR3 spans 14 amino acids. V lost 5 bases, J lost 4 bases, and 15 bases lay in between. The germline V gene has CDR1 SGHDT and CDR2 YYEEEE. The CDR3 loop reads CASSSGASVYGYTF. The CDR3, as DNA: TGTGCCAGCAGTTCAGGGGCATCGGTCTATGGCTACACCTTC.

The chain employs TRBV5-1 and TRBJ2-3, with unresolved D. The CDR3 sequence is 15 residues long. V was pared by 4 bases and J by 1 base, with 13 bases between. Germline V gene data show CDR1 as SGHRS and CDR2 as YFSETQ. This CDR3 is CASSPDTLGTDTQYF. The CDR3 coding sequence is TGCGCCAGCAGCCCCGACACCCTAGGCACAGATACGCAGTATTTT.

The CDR3, as DNA: TGTGCCAGCAGCTTAGGAGGCAACACGGGAAAACTGTTTTTT. It encodes CASSLGGNTGKLFF. The gene calls are TRBV7-6 and TRBJ1-4; D not resolved. The CDR3 is made up of 14 amino acids. Trimming took off 1 base at V and 10 bases at J, with 13 bases between the two ends. In germline, CDR1 is SGHVS, CDR2 FNYEAQ.

The rearrangement uses TRBV2 and TRBJ1-5; TRBD1 is a possible D gene (5 bases). The V end lost 5 bases, the J end lost 3 bases, and 11 bases lay between the germline ends. This CDR3 contains 14 residues. Germline V gives CDR1 SNHLY, CDR2 FYNNEI. The chain's CDR3 is CASSWGDYNQPQHF. The CDR3 region has the DNA TGTGCCAGCAGTTGGGGGGATTACAATCAGCCCCAGCATTTT. The complete variable domain, with remaining parts taken from reference TRBV2 and TRBJ1-5, reads EPEVTQTPSHQVTQMGQEVILRCVPISNHLYFYWYRQILGQKVEFLVSFYNNEISEKSEIFDDQFSVERPDGSNFTLKIRSTKLEDSAMYFCASSWGDYNQPQHFGDGTRLSIL.

This rearrangement joins TRBV6-5 to TRBJ1-4; TRBD1 might be the D (6 bases). This CDR3 comprises 16 residues. Per germline, CDR1 MNHEY and CDR2 SVGAGI. V gave up 0 bases and J gave up 8 bases, with 16 bases separating them. This chain's CDR3 is CASSYSTVGGLEKLFF. The CDR3 DNA sequence: TGTGCCAGCAGTTACTCGACAGTAGGGGGACTGGAAAAACTGTTTTTT.

The rearrangement uses TRBV7-9 and TRBJ1-1; D gene uncertain. There are 14 residues in the CDR3. Deletions cut 1 base from V and 5 bases from J, with 11 bases between. Germline V gives CDR1 SEHNR, CDR2 FQNEAQ (reference sequence). CDR3 DNA: TGTGCCAGCAGCTTAGTCATGGAAGGGACTGAAGCTTTCTTT. It specifies CASSLVMEGTEAFF. The full variable domain, rest sourced from reference TRBV7-9 and TRBJ1-1, is DTGVSQNPRHKITKRGQNVTFRCDPISEHNRLYWYRQTLGQGPEFLTYFQNEAQLEKSRLLSDRFSAERPKGSFSTLEIQRTEQGDSAMYLCASSLVMEGTEAFFGQGTRLTVV.

The chain employs TRBV27 and TRBJ2-1; no firm D call. Germline V gene data show CDR1 as MNHEY and CDR2 as SMNVEV (reference sequence). V gave up 5 bases and J gave up 8 bases, with 13 bases separating them. This CDR3 comprises 13 residues. CDR3 bases: TGTGCCAGCAGTCAGGACGGAAAGTATGAGCAGTTCTTC. Amino acid sequence: CASSQDGKYEQFF.

This chain links TRBV5-6 with TRBJ1-4; the match to TRBD1 covers 7 bases. Germline values: CDR1 SGHDT, CDR2 YYEEEE. V shed 2 bases, J shed 6 bases, and the junction held 4 bases outside the gene matches. This CDR3 is 14 amino acids long. CDR3 region: CASSFRTGDEKLFF. CDR3 DNA: TGTGCCAGCAGCTTCCGGACAGGTGATGAAAAACTGTTTTTT.

The CDR3 loop reads CASNLPGTGPTDTQYF. The CDR3 coding sequence is TGTGCCAGCAATCTCCCCGGGACAGGGCCCACAGATACGCAGTATTTT. The V and J genes are TRBV28 and TRBJ2-3; 9 bases map to TRBD1. Germline-derived CDR1 and CDR2 are MDHEN and SYDVKM. The CDR3 totals 16 residues. After removal of 7 bases from V and 2 bases from J, the junction contained 10 bases not matched to a gene.

The chain combines TRBV5-6 with TRBJ1-4; D is unclear. V dropped 2 bases and J dropped 1 base, with 12 bases sitting between them. This CDR3 has 16 residues. Germline CDR1 and CDR2: SGHDT and YYEEEE. The CDR3: CASSFFNFRTNEKLFF. In DNA form, the CDR3 reads TGTGCCAGCAGCTTCTTCAACTTCCGAACTAATGAAAAACTGTTTTTT.

The chain links TRBV10-2 to TRBJ2-7, with TRBD2 as a possible D gene (7 bases). Per the germline V gene, CDR1 is WSHSY and CDR2 is SAAADI. Deletions cut 8 bases from V and 5 bases from J, with 22 bases between. The CDR3 has 15 residues. The CDR3 sequence is CASGVRTRTGNEQYF. The DNA of the CDR3 is TGCGCCAGCGGGGTTCGGACTAGAACAGGGAACGAGCAGTACTTC.

This clone showed up just once. The CDR3 bases are TGCGCCAGCAGCTTGACTAGCGGGATGAGGGAGCAGTACTTC. It yields the protein CASSLTSGMREQYF. The chain recombines TRBV5-1 with TRBJ2-7; TRBD2 matches 10 bases. The CDR3 consists of 14 residues. The V segment lost 1 base and the J segment 7 bases; nucleotides outside the gene matches: 5. Per the germline V gene, CDR1 is SGHRS and CDR2 is YFSETQ.

The V call is TRBV6-6, the J call TRBJ2-3; D is uncertain. V lost 3 bases and J lost 0, with 7 bases in between. Germline lookup yields CDR1 MNHNY and CDR2 SVGAGI (reference sequence). The CDR3 contains 14 residues. The CDR3 reads CASSYGGSTDTQYF. DNA for the CDR3: TGTGCCAGCAGTTATGGCGGTAGCACAGATACGCAGTATTTT.

This rearrangement joins TRBV28 to TRBJ2-3; unclear D gene. CDR1 and CDR2 (germline): MDHEN, SYDVKM. This CDR3 has 15 residues. V lost 7 bases, J lost 3 bases, and 17 bases lay in between. CDR3 bases: TGTGCCAGCACCAAATACCCGATTGGGACAGATACGCAGTATTTT. As protein: CASTKYPIGTDTQYF.

The chain has TRBV19 and TRBJ2-3; TRBD2 is a possible D gene (7 bases). V was clipped by 1 base and J by 4 bases, with 15 bases between them. The CDR3 is 16 amino acids. The V gene's germline CDR1 is LNHDA and CDR2 SQIVND (reference sequence). CDR3 in amino acids: CASSIGGGRIPDTQYF. The CDR3 nucleotides are TGTGCCAGTAGTATAGGCGGGGGCCGGATCCCAGATACGCAGTATTTT.

CDR3 nucleotides: TGTGCCAGCAGCACACAGGGGGGCTACGAGCAGTACTTC. Protein product: CASSTQGGYEQYF. V gene TRBV7-3 combines with J gene TRBJ2-7; TRBD1 aligns across 8 bases. This CDR3 is built from 13 residues. V dropped 5 bases and J dropped 3; count of bases not matched to a gene: 3. Looked up from germline, CDR1 is SGHTA and CDR2 is FQGTGA.

The chain joins TRBV29-1 to TRBJ2-5; the D is unclear. This CDR3 contains 14 residues. The V end was cut by 1 base, the J end by 4 bases, with 13 bases between. Germline-derived CDR1 and CDR2 are SQVTM and ANQGSEA. CDR3 sequence: CSVEVGPVGETQYF. CDR3 sequence (DNA): TGCAGCGTTGAAGTTGGGCCTGTGGGAGAGACCCAGTACTTC.

The chain recombines TRBV2 with TRBJ1-6, with TRBD1 identical over 7 bases. The germline V gene has CDR1 SNHLY and CDR2 FYNNEI. The CDR3 is 12 residues long. Trimming cost V 7 bases and J 8 bases; bases outside gene matches: 2. The CDR3 bases are TGTGCCAGCAATGGACAGGATTCACCCCTCCACTTT. This translates into CASNGQDSPLHF. Full variable domain (remainder filled in from reference TRBV2 and TRBJ1-6): EPEVTQTPSHQVTQMGQEVILRCVPISNHLYFYWYRQILGQKVEFLVSFYNNEISEKSEIFDDQFSVERPDGSNFTLKIRSTKLEDSAMYFCASNGQDSPLHFGNGTRLTVT.

The chain joins TRBV25-1 to TRBJ1-3; a possible D gene is TRBD1 (5 bases). V gave up 5 bases and J gave up 0 bases, with 11 bases separating them. The CDR3 contains 15 residues. Germline values: CDR1 MGHDK, CDR2 SYGVNS. CDR3 region: CASSMTVHSGNTIYF. The CDR3 DNA sequence: TGTGCCAGCAGTATGACAGTTCACTCTGGAAACACCATATATTTT.

The chain recombines TRBV6-5 with TRBJ1-2; 8 bases agree with TRBD1. The V gene end was trimmed by 6 bases and the J gene end by 8 bases; junction bases not matched to a gene: 17. Germline V CDR1 and CDR2: MNHEY, SVGAGI. This CDR3 region has 16 residues. The chain's CDR3 is CASSYLPTDRGGGYTF. In DNA, the CDR3 is TGTGCCAGCAGCTACCTACCGACAGACAGGGGCGGGGGCTACACCTTC.

The V gene is TRBV19, the J gene TRBJ1-3; a possible D gene is TRBD1 (6 bases). Trimming shortened V by 1 base and J by 6 bases, and 16 bases separated the two germline ends. Germline V gives CDR1 LNHDA, CDR2 SQIVND (reference sequence). The CDR3 loop spans 16 amino acids. CDR3 sequence: CASSIAAQGGKNTIYF. The CDR3 DNA follows: TGTGCCAGTAGTATAGCGGCACAGGGCGGAAAAAACACCATATATTTT.

The rearrangement uses TRBV30 and TRBJ1-6; D perhaps matches TRBD1 (6 bases). The ends were cut back, 1 base at V and 10 bases at J, with 14 bases in the middle. CDR1 is GTSNPN and CDR2 is SVGIG in the germline V gene (reference sequence). The CDR3 runs to 14 residues. CDR3 protein: CAWSDGRGVSPLHF. DNA of the CDR3: TGTGCCTGGAGTGATGGCAGGGGAGTATCACCCCTCCACTTT.

V usage is TRBV9 and J usage is TRBJ1-3, with unresolved D. Germline CDR1 reads SGDLS; CDR2 reads YYNGEE. CDR3 length: 15 residues. Deletions cut 0 bases from V and 0 bases from J, with 7 bases between. The CDR3 region is CASSVEEFSGNTIYF. CDR3 nucleotide sequence: TGTGCCAGCAGCGTAGAGGAGTTCTCTGGAAACACCATATATTTT.

CDR3 in DNA: TGCGCCAGCAGCGACAGGACTAGCACAGATACGCAGTATTTT. It codes for CASSDRTSTDTQYF. The chain joins TRBV5-1 to TRBJ2-3; possibly TRBD1 for D (6 bases). The V end lost 4 bases, the J end lost 0 bases, and 9 bases lay between the germline ends. The CDR3 runs 14 residues. The germline gives CDR1 SGHRS, CDR2 YFSETQ.